Here is one T cell receptor beta chain with its context. The entry originates in a study of blood T cell repertoires in COVID-19. Study-level information: Samples came from the United States, Italy and Spain, spanning acute and convalescent COVID-19.

Per the original methods: Reference gene primer amplification in the assay estimated nucleated cell counts. TCRdb's copy holds only in-frame clones and misses some; the assay was immunoSEQ multiplex PCR. V and J calls and clone size come straight from that table; D and trimming were deduced from the DNA. The data contain roughly 140,000 clones, more than 75% of them singletons. Trimming cost V 6 bases and J 10 bases, with 15 bases left between them. The CDR3 totals 13 residues. The germline V gene has CDR1 KGHDR and CDR2 SFDVKD. The chain recombines TRBV24-1 with TRBJ2-1; the D gene is possibly TRBD1 (6 bases). The TCR originated in a man aged 70-80 years with acute or convalescent COVID-19. The sequencing input was peripheral blood. The CDR3 reads CATSNDRTGEQFF. The CDR3 nucleotides are TGTGCCACCAGTAATGACAGGACGGGAGAGCAGTTCTTC.